These T cell receptor beta chains were read from a single sample in a study of blood T cell repertoires in COVID-19. The data were produced by immunoSEQ multiplex PCR, yet TCRdb's version contains in-frame clones alone and is incomplete. The table records roughly 500,000 clones, roughly 85% of them present only once. Sequencing was carried out using peripheral blood. Every receptor here comes from a human donor in a cohort sampled during active COVID-19. CDR3s include the opening cysteine and the closing phenylalanine or tryptophan. The D gene is left open where the match is weak. Clone size, where shown, is once, few, many, or a class for clones that have expanded.

j_call: TRBJ2-1; d_call: TRBD2; clone_size: -; v_call: TRBV7-9; cdr3_nt: TGTGCCAGCAGCCATCGGCCTAGCGGGAATACCGGCAATGAGCAGTTCTTC; cdr3_aa: CASSHRPSGNTGNEQFF
j_call: TRBJ1-1; d_call: -; clone_size: -; v_call: TRBV9; cdr3_nt: TGTGCCAGCAGCGTCGGGGGGGGCCCGAACACTGAAGCTTTCTTT; cdr3_aa: CASSVGGGPNTEAFF
j_call: TRBJ2-2; d_call: TRBD2; clone_size: -; v_call: TRBV4-3; cdr3_nt: TGCGCCAGCAGCCAAGATCGCCTAGCGGCGAACACCGGGGAGCTGTTTTTT; cdr3_aa: CASSQDRLAANTGELFF
j_call: TRBJ2-7; d_call: -; clone_size: -; v_call: TRBV14; cdr3_nt: TGTGCCAGCAGCCAAATGGGTTGGGCCAGCTCCTACGAGCAGTACTTC; cdr3_aa: CASSQMGWASSYEQYF
j_call: TRBJ1-2; d_call: -; clone_size: -; v_call: TRBV18; cdr3_nt: TGTGCCAGCTCACCACCGGAGGGTATTTACGGCTACACCTTC; cdr3_aa: CASSPPEGIYGYTF
j_call: TRBJ2-7; d_call: TRBD1; clone_size: -; v_call: TRBV15; cdr3_nt: TGTGCCACCAGCACCCGGACAGGGCTCGCTGACGAGCAGTACTTC; cdr3_aa: CATSTRTGLADEQYF
j_call: TRBJ1-1; d_call: -; clone_size: once; v_call: TRBV9; cdr3_nt: TGTGCCAGCAGCGTAGACCCGACGGGAACCCACACTGAAGCTTTCTTT; cdr3_aa: CASSVDPTGTHTEAFF
j_call: TRBJ2-7; d_call: TRBD1; clone_size: -; v_call: TRBV9; cdr3_nt: TGTGCCAGCAGCCCCCAGACAGGGGTGGGGCACGAGCAGTACTTC; cdr3_aa: CASSPQTGVGHEQYF
j_call: TRBJ2-5; d_call: TRBD2; clone_size: -; v_call: TRBV18; cdr3_nt: TGTGCCAGCTCACGGGGACTAGCGGGAATCGAGACCCAGTACTTC; cdr3_aa: CASSRGLAGIETQYF
j_call: TRBJ2-3; d_call: -; clone_size: -; v_call: TRBV24-1; cdr3_nt: TGTGCCACCAGTGAATCTCCGAGCACAGATACGCAGTATTTT; cdr3_aa: CATSESPSTDTQYF
j_call: TRBJ1-4; d_call: -; clone_size: -; v_call: TRBV7-8; cdr3_nt: TGTGCCAGCAGCTTAAGTCTCGGGGGGGTGGAAAAACTGTTTTTT; cdr3_aa: CASSLSLGGVEKLFF
j_call: TRBJ2-7; d_call: TRBD1; clone_size: -; v_call: TRBV27; cdr3_nt: TGTGCCAGCAGTCCCCGACAGGGCCCCTACGAGCAGTACTTC; cdr3_aa: CASSPRQGPYEQYF
j_call: TRBJ2-6; d_call: -; clone_size: once; v_call: TRBV5-6; cdr3_nt: TGTGCCAGCAGCTTGCCGGAGGGTGTCCCCACGGGGGCCAACGTCCTGACTTTC; cdr3_aa: CASSLPEGVPTGANVLTF
j_call: TRBJ2-7; d_call: -; clone_size: few; v_call: TRBV24-1; cdr3_nt: TGTGCCACCAGTGATTCGGGAAGGCCCTCCTACGAGCAGTACTTC; cdr3_aa: CATSDSGRPSYEQYF
j_call: TRBJ1-6; d_call: TRBD1; clone_size: -; v_call: TRBV5-1; cdr3_nt: TGCGCCAGCACCCTCAGGGACAGAAATTCACCCCTCCACTTT; cdr3_aa: CASTLRDRNSPLHF
j_call: TRBJ2-7; d_call: -; clone_size: -; v_call: TRBV14; cdr3_nt: TGTGCCAGCAGCCAATTACTTAACCCCCCCGAGCAGTACTTC; cdr3_aa: CASSQLLNPPEQYF
j_call: TRBJ2-7; d_call: TRBD2; clone_size: -; v_call: TRBV28; cdr3_nt: TGTGCCAGCAGACTCGGACTAGCCTCGCAGTACTTC; cdr3_aa: CASRLGLASQYF
j_call: TRBJ2-7; d_call: -; clone_size: -; v_call: TRBV10-1; cdr3_nt: TGCGCCAGCAGTGAAGGGGTTGCCTACGAGCAGTACTTC; cdr3_aa: CASSEGVAYEQYF
j_call: TRBJ2-7; d_call: -; clone_size: -; v_call: TRBV5-4; cdr3_nt: TGTGCCAGCAGCTTGGCCGGGACACAGAACGAGCAGTACTTC; cdr3_aa: CASSLAGTQNEQYF
j_call: TRBJ1-5; d_call: -; clone_size: -; v_call: TRBV6-5; cdr3_nt: TGTGCCAGCAGTTACTATCGGGTTAGCAATCAGCCCCAGCATTTT; cdr3_aa: CASSYYRVSNQPQHF
j_call: TRBJ1-2; d_call: TRBD1; clone_size: -; v_call: TRBV19; cdr3_nt: TGTGCCAGTAGTATACAGGGACAGGGGGCGTATGGCTACACCTTC; cdr3_aa: CASSIQGQGAYGYTF
j_call: TRBJ1-1; d_call: -; clone_size: -; v_call: TRBV24-1; cdr3_nt: TGTGCCACCAGTGATTTGGCCAGGGTCGACACTGAAGCTTTCTTT; cdr3_aa: CATSDLARVDTEAFF
j_call: TRBJ2-4; d_call: TRBD1; clone_size: -; v_call: TRBV9; cdr3_nt: TGTGCCAGCAGCCCTCTCCCCACAGGGGGGCAAAACATTCAGTACTTC; cdr3_aa: CASSPLPTGGQNIQYF
j_call: TRBJ1-1; d_call: -; clone_size: -; v_call: TRBV27; cdr3_nt: TGTGCCAGCAGTTTATCCCGGGTCTACACTGAAGCTTTCTTT; cdr3_aa: CASSLSRVYTEAFF
j_call: TRBJ1-2; d_call: -; clone_size: few; v_call: TRBV12-3/TRBV12-4; cdr3_nt: TGTGCCAGCAGTTTAAGCTTACGGGGCTACACCTTC; cdr3_aa: CASSLSLRGYTF
j_call: TRBJ2-2; d_call: -; clone_size: -; v_call: TRBV3-1/TRBV3-2; cdr3_nt: TGTGCCAGCACCCGGACCGGGGAGCTGTTTTTT; cdr3_aa: CASTRTGELFF
j_call: TRBJ2-7; d_call: -; clone_size: -; v_call: TRBV4-2; cdr3_nt: TGTGCCAGCAGCCAAGATAAGTCGGGGGAGCAGTACTTC; cdr3_aa: CASSQDKSGEQYF
j_call: TRBJ1-2; d_call: TRBD1; clone_size: -; v_call: TRBV6-6; cdr3_nt: TGTGCCAGCAGTCCCGGGACAGGGAATCAGGGTGGCTACACCTTC; cdr3_aa: CASSPGTGNQGGYTF
j_call: TRBJ1-2; d_call: -; clone_size: few; v_call: TRBV7-9; cdr3_nt: TGTGCCAGCAGCTTAGAAGGGGTCGGCTACACCTTC; cdr3_aa: CASSLEGVGYTF
j_call: TRBJ1-6; d_call: -; clone_size: -; v_call: TRBV18; cdr3_nt: TGTGCCAGCTCACCCAAGAACCCCCAGAACTCCTATAATTCACCCCTCCACTTT; cdr3_aa: CASSPKNPQNSYNSPLHF
j_call: TRBJ1-2; d_call: -; clone_size: -; v_call: TRBV15; cdr3_nt: TGTGCCACCAGCAGAGATGGGCAGGGAGGGCCTAACTATGGCTACACCTTC; cdr3_aa: CATSRDGQGGPNYGYTF
j_call: TRBJ1-2; d_call: TRBD1; clone_size: -; v_call: TRBV30; cdr3_nt: TGTGCCTGGAGTGTAAGCAGGGGGCTGGATGGCTACACCTTC; cdr3_aa: CAWSVSRGLDGYTF
j_call: TRBJ1-1; d_call: -; clone_size: -; v_call: TRBV30; cdr3_nt: TGTGCCTGGAGTGCAGGGTTGGGGACTGAAGCTTTCTTT; cdr3_aa: CAWSAGLGTEAFF
j_call: TRBJ1-5; d_call: TRBD1; clone_size: once; v_call: TRBV19; cdr3_nt: TGTGCCAGTAGTATATCGGGACAGGGAAGTCAGCCCCAGCATTTT; cdr3_aa: CASSISGQGSQPQHF
j_call: TRBJ2-3; d_call: TRBD2; clone_size: -; v_call: TRBV7-9; cdr3_nt: TGTGCCAGCAGTTGGTCTAGCGGGAGTCGTCGAGATACGCAGTATTTT; cdr3_aa: CASSWSSGSRRDTQYF
j_call: TRBJ2-7; d_call: -; clone_size: -; v_call: TRBV5-8; cdr3_nt: TGTGCCAGAACGAAGGTCGAGGGCGCGTACGAGCAGTACTTC; cdr3_aa: CARTKVEGAYEQYF
j_call: TRBJ1-1; d_call: -; clone_size: -; v_call: TRBV11-2; cdr3_nt: TGTGCCAGCAGCGCTCGTATGATGACAGTGAACACTGAAGCTTTCTTT; cdr3_aa: CASSARMMTVNTEAFF
j_call: TRBJ2-2; d_call: -; clone_size: -; v_call: TRBV30; cdr3_nt: TGTGCCTGGTCGATCGGTCGAAAAACCGGGGAGCTGTTTTTT; cdr3_aa: CAWSIGRKTGELFF
j_call: TRBJ1-2; d_call: TRBD1; clone_size: -; v_call: TRBV5-1; cdr3_nt: TGCGCCAGCAGCCCGAGACAGGGGGCTGCCTATGGCTACACCTTC; cdr3_aa: CASSPRQGAAYGYTF
j_call: TRBJ2-2; d_call: TRBD1; clone_size: -; v_call: TRBV29-1; cdr3_nt: TGCAGCGTTGGACGGGACAGCGGGGAGCTGTTTTTT; cdr3_aa: CSVGRDSGELFF
j_call: TRBJ1-1; d_call: TRBD1; clone_size: many; v_call: TRBV25-1; cdr3_nt: TGTGCCAGTACATCTCGGGACAGCCTGGCAATAGACACTGAAGCTTTCTTT; cdr3_aa: CASTSRDSLAIDTEAFF
j_call: TRBJ2-3; d_call: TRBD2; clone_size: -; v_call: TRBV29-1; cdr3_nt: TGCAGCGTCCGACTAGCGGGATACGGCACAGATACGCAGTATTTT; cdr3_aa: CSVRLAGYGTDTQYF